The following is a T cell receptor (beta chain) sequence with its context. Using immunoSEQ multiplex PCR, the repertoire was profiled, and TCRdb retains in-frame clones only, with some absent. This repertoire shows 81,000 or so clones, 88% found once; its top ten account for around 0.5%. The sample belongs to a study of OX40 agonist ivuxolimab in advanced cancers. As for the study in general: Intravenous ivuxolimab was administered to patients every 2 weeks at 0.01 to 10 mg/kg.

J gave up 2 bases and V 1 base, and 2 bases lay outside the gene matches. Per the germline V gene, CDR1 is SEHNR and CDR2 is FQNEAQ (reference sequence). The CDR3 spans 15 residues. Sampled blood was obtained at baseline, cycle 4 day 1, and cycle 7 day 1. This receptor was taken from an adult with an advanced solid tumor such as melanoma, head and neck, liver or kidney cancer. The material was CD4+ or CD8+ T cells sorted from blood, obtained in a trial of the OX40 agonist ivuxolimab. The chain combines TRBV7-9 with TRBJ2-1; 7 bases line up with TRBD1. The DNA for the CDR3 is TGTGCCAGCAGCTTAGGGCAGGGGGCCTACAATGAGCAGTTCTTC. As protein: CASSLGQGAYNEQFF.